This T cell receptor (beta chain) was sequenced for a study of Ad26.COV2.S vaccination and SARS-CoV-2 variants. Overall study context: Ad26.COV2.S, an intramuscular injection, was given once or twice 56 days apart.

The treatment is: around 19 received Ad26.COV2.S at low or high dose, single or two shots; roughly five received placebo; per-sample allocation not given. The investigators took samples on day 63 after the first vaccine or placebo injection. An Ad26 vector was used to express Wuhan-strain SARS-CoV-2 spike as the vaccine. Sequencing was performed with immunoSEQ multiplex PCR; in TCRdb, only in-frame clones are kept and a portion is missing. The sample records approximately 300,000 clones, roughly 84% being singletons. Study outcomes and limitations: Vaccinees reportedly had broad spike-specific CD8+ and CD4+ T cell responses. Placebo recipients and vaccine recipients were similar in non-spike TCR breadth.

This CDR3 region has 19 residues. Germline CDR1 reads MGHRA; CDR2 reads YSYEKL. Trimming stripped 4 bases from V and 2 bases from J, with 25 bases between. In regard to this clone: The antigen remains undetermined.

The material sequenced was peripheral blood, taken in a trial of Ad26.COV2.S vaccine versus placebo. This clonotype was obtained from a person aged 18-65 years who received the Ad26.COV2.S COVID-19 vaccine or a placebo. This rearrangement joins TRBV4-1 to TRBJ2-3; TRBD2 is a possible D gene (6 bases). The CDR3 DNA reads TGCGCCAGCAGCCCAACGAAACGCCGCGGCGGAGGGTCCACAGATACGCAGTATTTT. It codes for CASSPTKRRGGGSTDTQYF.